Listed below are T cell receptor beta chains from one sample, sequenced in a study of blood T cell repertoires in COVID-19. Produced via immunoSEQ multiplex PCR; TCRdb's table is partial and in-frame only. The sample includes about 200,000 clones, roughly nine tenths seen only once; the top ten take around 0.84%. Sequenced: peripheral blood. The receptor source for this set is a man in his sixties with COVID-19, enrolled during active disease. The CDR3 runs from the conserved cysteine through the conserved F or W. The D gene is left open where the match is weak. Size is omitted from some rows. Given values are once, few, many or a class for expanded clones.

CDR3nt | CDR3aa | v_gene | abundance | j_gene | d_gene
TGTGCCAGCGGGGCTTTCTATGGCTACACCTTC | CASGAFYGYTF | TRBV2 | - | TRBJ1-2 | -
TGTGCCATCAGTGAGTTGGGACTAGCGGGAGGAGGACTCTCCGAGCAGTACTTC | CAISELGLAGGGLSEQYF | TRBV10-3 | - | TRBJ2-7 | TRBD2
TGTGCCAGCAGGCAGGGGTTTGGTCAGCCCCAGCATTTT | CASRQGFGQPQHF | TRBV2 | - | TRBJ1-5 | -
TGTGCCAGCAGCCAGGCAGGGTTCGCGCAGTTCTTC | CASSQAGFAQFF | TRBV4-2 | - | TRBJ2-1 | -
TGTGCCAGTGGTTATGGGCTTACTTCACCCCTCCACTTT | CASGYGLTSPLHF | TRBV12-3/TRBV12-4 | - | TRBJ1-6 | -
TGTGCCAGCAGCATGGCGATCGGGACAAGTAACTATGGCTACACCTTC | CASSMAIGTSNYGYTF | TRBV7-8 | - | TRBJ1-2 | -
TGTGCCACCAGTGTCGCCAGCACCGGGGAGCTGTTTTTT | CATSVASTGELFF | TRBV24-1 | - | TRBJ2-2 | -
TGTGCCAGCAGCTTAGCGTCCGGAGGACTAGCGGGCTCCTACGAGCAGTACTTC | CASSLASGGLAGSYEQYF | TRBV7-2 | - | TRBJ2-7 | TRBD2
TGCGCCAGCAGCTTGACCACAGGGGGCGCGGGCTACACCTTC | CASSLTTGGAGYTF | TRBV5-1 | - | TRBJ1-2 | TRBD1
TGTGCCAGCAGTTTAATTTCGGGGGGTCCCTACGAGCAGTACTTC | CASSLISGGPYEQYF | TRBV27 | once | TRBJ2-7 | TRBD2
TGTGCCAGCAGCTTGGGGTTCAGGGCTGATAACACTGAAGCTTTCTTT | CASSLGFRADNTEAFF | TRBV5-4 | - | TRBJ1-1 | -
TGTGCCAGCAGTGAAAGCCGGGGGACAGAGATCTACGAGCAGTACTTC | CASSESRGTEIYEQYF | TRBV6-4 | once | TRBJ2-7 | -
TGTGCCAGCAGCGCGGGACAGCGCTACGAGCAGTACTTC | CASSAGQRYEQYF | TRBV7-2 | - | TRBJ2-7 | -
TGTGCCAGCAGCCAAGAAATCACTAGCGGGTCCTACGAGCAGTACTTC | CASSQEITSGSYEQYF | TRBV4-2 | - | TRBJ2-7 | TRBD2
TGTGCCAGCAGCGCGGGACAGGGAGGTAATTCACCCCTCCACTTT | CASSAGQGGNSPLHF | TRBV9 | once | TRBJ1-6 | TRBD1
TGTGCCAGCTCACCGTTAGCGGGGGGGGCGAGCACAGATACGCAGTATTTT | CASSPLAGGASTDTQYF | TRBV18 | - | TRBJ2-3 | TRBD2
TGCGCCAGCAGCCAGCGGGCGGGGACAGGGTTAAACGAGCAGTACTTC | CASSQRAGTGLNEQYF | TRBV5-1 | - | TRBJ2-7 | TRBD1
TGTGCCAGCAGCCAAGATTCACAGAATAATGAAAAACTGTTTTTT | CASSQDSQNNEKLFF | TRBV3-1/TRBV3-2 | - | TRBJ1-4 | -
TGTGCCAGCAGCCAAGCCAATGCCGGGGAGCTGTTTTTT | CASSQANAGELFF | TRBV11-3 | once | TRBJ2-2 | -
TGTGCCAGCAGTTTGGGCCTAGCGGGAGTGTCTGAGCAGTTCTTC | CASSLGLAGVSEQFF | TRBV28 | - | TRBJ2-1 | TRBD2
TGCGCCAGCAGCCCGCCTCCCGTCGGGACGAACACCGGGGAGCTGTTTTTT | CASSPPPVGTNTGELFF | TRBV4-1 | - | TRBJ2-2 | -
TGTGCCAGCTCACCGGACAGGGGCGCCCTAGAGGAGCAGTACTTC | CASSPDRGALEEQYF | TRBV18 | - | TRBJ2-7 | TRBD1
TGCGCCAGCAGCTTGGCCGGGACTAGCGGGAGGGCCTATGAGCAGTTCTTC | CASSLAGTSGRAYEQFF | TRBV5-1 | - | TRBJ2-1 | TRBD2
TGTGCCAGCAGCTTTCCCTCTCAGACAGGGCGAGTTACAGATACGCAGTATTTT | CASSFPSQTGRVTDTQYF | TRBV7-8 | - | TRBJ2-3 | TRBD1
TGTGCCAGCACCCCGCGAACAGAGATCCTTTATGGCTACACCTTC | CASTPRTEILYGYTF | TRBV7-3 | once | TRBJ1-2 | -
TGTGCCAGCTCACCAGCCGCGGGAAGAAATTCACCCCTCCACTTT | CASSPAAGRNSPLHF | TRBV18 | - | TRBJ1-6 | -
TGTGCCAGTAGGCGGGGAGCCCAAGAGACCCAGTACTTC | CASRRGAQETQYF | TRBV19 | - | TRBJ2-5 | -
TGTGCCAGCTCACCACTGCCAGGGTCGGCCAAAAACATTCAGTACTTC | CASSPLPGSAKNIQYF | TRBV18 | - | TRBJ2-4 | -
TGTGCCAGCAGCCTTGGACAGGGTCGGAATGAGCAGTTCTTC | CASSLGQGRNEQFF | TRBV3-1/TRBV3-2 | once | TRBJ2-1 | TRBD1
TGTGCCATCAGTGAGAATGGAGGTGGTAATCAGCCCCAGCATTTT | CAISENGGGNQPQHF | TRBV10-3 | - | TRBJ1-5 | -
TGTGCAAGTCGCTTAGCAAAAATAGTTCGGGGCACTGAAGCTTTCTTT | CASRLAKIVRGTEAFF | TRBV12-2 | - | TRBJ1-1 | -
TGTGCCAGCAGCTTAGCAAGGGGAGGAGAGACCCAGTACTTC | CASSLARGGETQYF | TRBV7-2 | - | TRBJ2-5 | -
TGTGCCAGCAGCTCCTCCGGGACTAGTCGTACCGAGCAGTACTTC | CASSSSGTSRTEQYF | TRBV7-2 | - | TRBJ2-7 | TRBD2
TGCAGTGCTAGTTATGGACTTAACACTGAAGCTTTCTTT | CSASYGLNTEAFF | TRBV20-1 | - | TRBJ1-1 | -
TGTGCCAGCAGCCAAGATTTCGCGGGTAACGAAGAGACCCAGTACTTC | CASSQDFAGNEETQYF | TRBV4-2 | - | TRBJ2-5 | -
TGTGCCAGCCGGGAATCCATCGGGACTCAAGCTTTCTTT | CASRESIGTQAFF | TRBV19 | - | TRBJ1-1 | -
TGTGCCAGCAGCCACCGACAGGGCTACGAGCAGTACTTC | CASSHRQGYEQYF | TRBV3-1/TRBV3-2 | - | TRBJ2-7 | TRBD1
TGTGCCAGCAGCGCCTCGCCAGGTGAGCAGTTCTTC | CASSASPGEQFF | TRBV11-3 | once | TRBJ2-1 | -
TGTGCCAGCAGTCCCCGACCGGGCGAGCAGTACTTC | CASSPRPGEQYF | TRBV12-3/TRBV12-4 | - | TRBJ2-7 | -
TGCGCCAGCAGCTTGAGTGGACAGGGCTCTTCACCCCTCCACTTT | CASSLSGQGSSPLHF | TRBV5-1 | - | TRBJ1-6 | TRBD1
TGTGCCAGCAGTATCGACAGGGGGCGGGACACCGGGGAGCTGTTTTTT | CASSIDRGRDTGELFF | TRBV6-6 | - | TRBJ2-2 | TRBD1